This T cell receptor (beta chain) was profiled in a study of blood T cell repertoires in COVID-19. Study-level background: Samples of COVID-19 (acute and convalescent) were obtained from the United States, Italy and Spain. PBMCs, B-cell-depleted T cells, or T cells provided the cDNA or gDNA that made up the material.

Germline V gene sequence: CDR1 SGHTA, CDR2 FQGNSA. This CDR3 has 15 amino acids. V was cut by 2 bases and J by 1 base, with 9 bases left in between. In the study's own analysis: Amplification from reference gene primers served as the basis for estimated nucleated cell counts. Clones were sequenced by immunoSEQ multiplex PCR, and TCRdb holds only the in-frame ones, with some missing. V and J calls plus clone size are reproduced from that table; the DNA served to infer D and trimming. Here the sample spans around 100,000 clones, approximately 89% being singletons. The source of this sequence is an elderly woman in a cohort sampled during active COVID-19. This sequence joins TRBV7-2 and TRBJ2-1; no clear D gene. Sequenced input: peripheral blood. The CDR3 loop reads CASSLSALSYNEQFF. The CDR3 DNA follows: TGTGCCAGCAGCTTAAGCGCCCTTTCCTACAATGAGCAGTTCTTC.